This record looks at one T cell receptor beta chain sequence and its context. What it binds is unknown. The method was immunoSEQ multiplex PCR; TCRdb's version includes in-frame clones alone and lacks a portion of them. Of some 150,000 clones listed, around 90% are singletons. The data stem from a study of T cell responses to AZD1222 COVID-19 vaccine. V lost 0 bases and J lost 6, with 18 bases in between. CDR1 LGHNA and CDR2 YNFKEQ come from the germline V gene. CDR3 length equals 16 residues. Study-level points and caveats: Baseline seropositives among AZD1222 recipients totaled only five to seven. Most donors were white British and more were female, and clonal diversity was possibly underestimated.

The sequences come from peripheral blood, collected on day 0 of AZD1222 vaccination. This receptor was identified in an adult in good health. The J gene is TRBJ2-7, the V gene TRBV4-2; TRBD2 is a possible D gene (6 bases). The CDR3 nucleotides are TGTGCCAGCAGCCAAGATTTAACGGGAGCTGTAATCGAGCAGTACTTC. Amino acid sequence: CASSQDLTGAVIEQYF.